This T cell receptor beta chain came from a study of T cells in Graves' hyperthyroidism and ophthalmopathy. In its sample, this clonotype was seen many times. Its antigen is not identified. A Clinical Activity Score of at least 3, a NOSPECS grade of at least 4 and a duration under 3 months were recorded in the ophthalmopathy patients. Together with thyroid ultrasound, orbital computed tomography, serum thyroxine and TRAb, clinical symptoms were used for diagnoses. Fresh 10 ml peripheral blood yielded PBMCs. Study conclusions and caveats: Most thyroid clonotypes that were expanded above 0.001 also turned up in blood.

Germline CDR1 and CDR2: SGHTA and FQGTGA. CDR3 length: 17 amino acids. Trimming shortened V by 1 base and J by 1 base, and 16 bases separated the two germline ends. RNA transcripts gave rise to amplified TCR beta CDR3 regions. TCR CDR3 underwent first-round RT-PCR with the HTBI primer set. TCRdb processed the multiplex PCR reads anew with MiXCR; each CDR3 protein has one entry. The data show a few hundred thousand distinct CDR3 sequences, 17% seen once. The source is a woman in her late teens or twenties with Graves' ophthalmopathy. The sequencing sample was made of blood. The chain recombines TRBV7-3 with TRBJ1-1, with D unclear. CDR3 in amino acids: CASSLKGLGTTNTEAFF. As DNA, the CDR3 is TGTGCCAGCAGCTTAAAGGGTCTCGGTACGACGAACACTGAAGCTTTCTTT.